The 23 T cell receptor beta chains below were found in one sample sequenced in a study of blood T cell repertoires in COVID-19. Repertoires were generated with immunoSEQ multiplex PCR, while TCRdb's copy carries only in-frame clones and drops some. The table lists about 220,000 clones, approximately 78% of them singletons. Sequenced: peripheral blood. The receptors here all came from a woman in her seventies with COVID-19, enrolled during active disease.

This chain joins TRBV11-2 and TRBJ2-7; D is possibly TRBD1 (7 bases). The CDR3 has 15 residues. The V end lost 4 bases, the J end lost 1 base, and 14 bases lay between the germline ends. Per germline, CDR1 SGHAT and CDR2 FQNNGV. The CDR3: CASSSVAGGSYEQYF. DNA for the CDR3: TGTGCCAGCAGCTCCGTAGCAGGGGGGTCCTACGAGCAGTACTTC.

V gene TRBV27 combines with J gene TRBJ1-2; 8 positions agree with TRBD1. V shed 6 bases, J shed 7 bases, and the junction held 10 bases outside the gene matches. The CDR3 loop spans 14 amino acids. CDR1 MNHEY and CDR2 SMNVEV come from the germline V gene (reference sequence). The CDR3 here is CASRPTGGSPGYTF. The CDR3 nucleotides read TGTGCCAGCAGACCTACAGGGGGTTCACCTGGCTACACCTTC.

The rearrangement links TRBV4-3 to TRBJ1-2; D unresolved. CDR3 length: 14 amino acids. V lost 0 bases, J lost 2 bases, and 7 bases lay in between. Germline CDR1 reads LGHNA; CDR2 reads YSLEER. The CDR3 sequence is CASSQDGSNYGYTF. The CDR3 region has the DNA TGCGCCAGCAGCCAAGATGGCTCAAACTATGGCTACACCTTC.

A word on this clone: Other DNA sequences in the same sample also yield this CDR3. The genes are TRBV29-1 and TRBJ1-2; D unresolved. The CDR3 length is 12 residues. From germline, CDR1 is SQVTM and CDR2 ANQGSEA. Trimming stripped 3 bases from V and 4 bases from J, with 9 bases between. The DNA of the CDR3 is TGCAGCGTTGAGAACACGGGCTATGGCTACACCTTC. Amino acids: CSVENTGYGYTF.

This clone was counted between two and nine times. This sequence joins TRBV19 and TRBJ1-5; possible D gene TRBD1, 6 bases. The V end was cut by 3 bases, the J end by 2 bases, with 17 bases between. Germline V gives CDR1 LNHDA, CDR2 SQIVND (reference sequence). The CDR3 length is 17 residues. CDR3 in amino acids: CASSITMGGLGNQPQHF. The CDR3 bases are TGTGCCAGTAGTATTACGATGGGGGGGCTCGGCAATCAGCCCCAGCATTTT. Using reference TRBV19 and TRBJ1-5 for the parts outside the CDR3, the full variable domain is DGGITQSPKYLFRKEGQNVTLSCEQNLNHDAMYWYRQDPGQGLRLIYYSQIVNDFQKGDIAEGYSVSREKKESFPLTVTSAQKNPTAFYLCASSITMGGLGNQPQHFGDGTRLSIL.

This chain links TRBV6-5 with TRBJ2-3; 10 bases are shared with TRBD1. V lost 6 bases, J lost 4 bases, and 4 bases stayed unmatched. CDR3 length: 14 amino acids. The germline CDR1 and CDR2 sequences are MNHEY and SVGAGI. CDR3 sequence: CASRIGQGADTQYF. DNA for the CDR3: TGTGCCAGCAGGATAGGACAGGGGGCAGATACGCAGTATTTT.

The J gene is TRBJ2-7, the V gene TRBV3-1 (or the pseudogene TRBV3-2); a possible D gene is TRBD2 (6 bases). The CDR3 is 14 amino acids. Germline V gene lookup returns CDR1 LGHDT and CDR2 YNNKEL (reference sequence). V was trimmed by 1 base and J by 3 bases, leaving 10 bases between them. The chain's CDR3 is CASSQGGGLYEQYF. CDR3 DNA sequence: TGTGCCAGCAGCCAAGGGGGAGGCCTCTACGAGCAGTACTTC.

Many counts were recorded for this clone. The chain combines TRBV21-1 with TRBJ2-7; TRBD1 was called by the table and not checked on the DNA. TRBV21-1 is termed a pseudogene. The CDR3 has 22 residues. The CDR3 is CASSSRTGDKEVSGGRVYEQYF. In DNA form, the CDR3 reads TGTGCCAGCAGCAGTAGGACAGGGGATAAGGAAGTATCGGGCGGGAGAGTTTACGAGCAGTACTTC.

The chain is built from TRBV27 and TRBJ2-1, with TRBD1 matching over 10 bases. J lost 6 bases, V lost 5 bases, and 10 bases had no gene match. Per germline, CDR1 MNHEY and CDR2 SMNVEV (reference sequence). The length of the CDR3 is 16 residues. The CDR3 nucleotides are TGTGCCAGCAGTCCGGCCGGGACAGGGGCCCGCAATGAGCAGTTCTTC. Protein product: CASSPAGTGARNEQFF.

The chain employs TRBV5-1 and TRBJ1-2; the match to TRBD1 covers 8 bases. This CDR3 comprises 14 residues. The V gene's germline CDR1 is SGHRS and CDR2 YFSETQ. V lost 2 bases to trimming and J lost 6 bases; unmatched junction nucleotides: 6. CDR3 in amino acids: CASSFSDRVNGYTF. The CDR3 coding sequence is TGCGCCAGCAGCTTTTCGGACAGGGTTAATGGCTACACCTTC.

J is TRBJ1-4 and V is TRBV5-8; 7 bases match TRBD1. The CDR3 extends over 14 amino acids. Germline V CDR1 and CDR2: SGHTS, YDEGEE. V shed 0 bases, J shed 7 bases, and the junction held 3 bases outside the gene matches. This CDR3 is CASSLGQGGEKLFF. For the CDR3, the DNA is TGTGCCAGCAGCTTGGGACAGGGCGGTGAAAAACTGTTTTTT.

V is TRBV7-8 and J is TRBJ1-5; TRBD1 is a possible D gene (5 bases). The CDR3 loop spans 17 amino acids. V was shortened by 5 bases and J by 1 base, with 18 bases between the two germline ends. CDR1 and CDR2 from the germline V gene are SGHVS and FQNEAQ. CDR3 loop: CASSQRAVRQSNQPQHF. CDR3 sequence (DNA): TGTGCCAGCAGCCAACGCGCCGTGAGACAGAGCAATCAGCCCCAGCATTTT.

Ten or more counts support this clone. The chain uses TRBV10-3 and TRBJ1-1; D unclear. The V and J ends lost 3 bases and 9 bases respectively, with 14 bases between them. Germline V gene data show CDR1 as ENHRY and CDR2 as SYGVKD. This CDR3 has 13 residues. The CDR3: CAISEGGPIQAFF. The CDR3 region has the DNA TGTGCCATCAGTGAAGGAGGACCTATTCAAGCTTTCTTT.

The chain couples TRBV7-9 to TRBJ2-3; 13 nucleotides line up with TRBD2. The V gene end was trimmed by 6 bases and the J gene end by 4 bases; junction bases not matched to a gene: 10. There are 17 residues in the CDR3. Germline assignment: CDR1 SEHNR and CDR2 FQNEAQ (reference sequence). This chain's CDR3 is CASRSPTSGRAADTQYF. CDR3 coding DNA: TGTGCCAGCAGATCCCCCACTAGCGGGAGGGCCGCAGATACGCAGTATTTT.

The CDR3 bases are TGTGCCAGCAGTGAAACCAGGGCGCGTGGCTACACCTTC. Its translation: CASSETRARGYTF. The chain has TRBV6-1 and TRBJ1-2; D possibly corresponds to TRBD1 (5 bases). Germline V gene lookup returns CDR1 MNHNS and CDR2 SASEGT. V dropped 2 bases and J dropped 7 bases, with 11 bases sitting between them. The CDR3 extends over 13 amino acids.

Here the CDR3 DNA reads TGTGCCAGCAGTTTACAGGGGGCTAGAAACACCATATATTTT. It is translated as CASSLQGARNTIYF. The chain carries TRBV28 and TRBJ1-3; 8 bases align to TRBD1. Germline V gene lookup returns CDR1 MDHEN and CDR2 SYDVKM. The junction had 2 bases not matched to a gene; V was cut back by 2 bases and J by 5 bases. This CDR3 is 14 amino acids long.

The chain uses TRBV5-4 and TRBJ2-7; TRBD1 aligns across 10 bases. Germline V gene sequence: CDR1 SGHNT, CDR2 YYREEE (reference sequence). The V and J ends lost 0 bases and 2 bases, in that order; junction bases with no gene match: 5. The CDR3 runs 16 residues. The CDR3 region has the DNA TGTGCCAGCAGCTTGGCGGGACAGGGGCTTCCCTACGAGCAGTACTTC. Amino acid sequence: CASSLAGQGLPYEQYF.

The V call is TRBV7-2, the J call TRBJ2-7, with D possibly being TRBD2 (6 bases). Trimming took 1 base from V and 3 from J, leaving 16 bases between them. This CDR3 comprises 16 residues. The germline V gene has CDR1 SGHTA and CDR2 FQGNSA. CDR3 residues: CASSLDGGIAGYEQYF. CDR3 sequence (DNA): TGTGCCAGCAGCTTAGATGGGGGGATAGCCGGCTACGAGCAGTACTTC.

This rearrangement joins TRBV7-2 to TRBJ1-6; D may be TRBD1 (5 bases). Trimming shortened V by 5 bases and J by 8 bases, and 19 bases separated the two germline ends. Germline values: CDR1 SGHTA, CDR2 FQGNSA. This CDR3 comprises 16 residues. The DNA for the CDR3 is TGTGCCAGCAGCCCCTCCGGGACTCAGACCTATTCACCCCTCCACTTT. It is translated as CASSPSGTQTYSPLHF.

The chain recombines TRBV19 with TRBJ2-1, with D uncertain. V lost 2 bases and J lost 3, with 11 bases in between. The CDR3 totals 15 residues. CDR1 LNHDA and CDR2 SQIVND come from the germline V gene (reference sequence). The CDR3 reads CASSIRLGGYNEQFF. CDR3 bases: TGTGCCAGTAGTATACGTCTAGGCGGCTACAATGAGCAGTTCTTC.

The chain has TRBV5-1 and TRBJ1-2; D is perhaps TRBD1 (6 bases). The CDR3 is 14 residues long. Trimming took off 4 bases at V and 6 bases at J, with 16 bases between the two ends. The V gene's germline CDR1 is SGHRS and CDR2 YFSETQ. The CDR3 sequence: CASSLGQPGNGYTF. Here the CDR3 DNA reads TGCGCCAGCAGCCTAGGACAGCCTGGGAATGGCTACACCTTC.

The V and J genes are TRBV5-1 and TRBJ2-5, with D perhaps TRBD2 (6 bases). Germline lookup yields CDR1 SGHRS and CDR2 YFSETQ. V was trimmed by 0 bases and J by 1 base, leaving 13 bases between them. CDR3 length: 16 amino acids. For the CDR3, the DNA is TGCGCCAGCAGCTTGGCCGGGGACTCGACCCAAGAGACCCAGTACTTC. Its protein product is CASSLAGDSTQETQYF.

About this clone: Other DNA sequences within the sample encode an identical CDR3. The chain recombines TRBV9 with TRBJ2-3, with 11 bases matching TRBD2. There are 16 residues in the CDR3. J lost 1 base, V lost 4 bases, and 5 bases had no gene match. Germline CDR1 reads SGDLS; CDR2 reads YYNGEE. The CDR3 here is CASSLSGRAGTDTQYF. In nucleotides, the CDR3 is TGTGCCAGCAGCCTTAGCGGGAGGGCCGGCACAGATACGCAGTATTTT.